This T cell receptor (beta chain) emerged from a study of blood T cell repertoires in COVID-19. Overall study context: Acute-phase and convalescent COVID-19 samples originated in the United States, Italy and Spain. PBMCs, B-cell-depleted T cells, or T cells were the source of the cDNA or gDNA that made up the material.

Profiling relied on immunoSEQ multiplex PCR, and the TCRdb table lists in-frame clones only, not all of them. The data show around 110,000 clones, with around nine tenths seen just once and approximately 1.7% held by the top ten. The clonotype was recovered from a human donor with active COVID-19. The donor label of this sample is uncertain. The sample comprised peripheral blood.

This CDR3 reads CASSPATGGSYEQYF. The CDR3 DNA is TGTGCCAGCAGCCCCGCCACAGGGGGCAGTTACGAGCAGTACTTC. The chain combines TRBV7-6 with TRBJ2-7; 9 nucleotides align to TRBD1. CDR3 length: 15 residues. The trim removed 5 bases at V and 4 bases at J, leaving 9 bases unmatched. Looked up from germline, CDR1 is SGHVS and CDR2 is FNYEAQ.